What follows are 4 T cell receptor beta chains derived from one specimen sequenced in a study of OX40 agonist ivuxolimab in advanced cancers. Assay: immunoSEQ multiplex PCR; the TCRdb copy retains only in-frame clones and omits some. The table shows about 40,000 clones, with around 86% occurring only once. Sequencing used CD4+ or CD8+ T cells sorted from blood, obtained in a trial of the OX40 agonist ivuxolimab. Source of these receptors: an adult with an advanced solid tumor such as melanoma, head and neck, liver or kidney cancer.

The gene calls are TRBV6-4 and TRBJ2-1; 9 bases match TRBD2. The CDR3 has 15 residues. The ends lost 3 bases at V and 2 bases at J; junction bases unmatched: 2. CDR1 MRHNA and CDR2 SNTAGT come from the germline V gene. This CDR3 reads CASSELAGAYNEQFF. The CDR3 bases are TGTGCCAGCAGTGAACTAGCGGGTGCCTACAATGAGCAGTTCTTC.

This clone was seen more than once but under ten times. This chain uses TRBV19 with TRBJ2-1, with D uncertain. This CDR3 comprises 14 residues. Germline V lookup: CDR1 LNHDA, CDR2 SQIVND (reference sequence). V lost 7 bases to trimming and J lost 6 bases, with 16 bases between them. In DNA form, the CDR3 reads TGTGCCAGTATGGGGAACCCCCCTGTCAATGAGCAGTTCTTC. Protein: CASMGNPPVNEQFF.

The genes are TRBV7-9 and TRBJ2-2, with D hard to call. This CDR3 has 11 residues. The V and J ends lost 5 bases and 4 bases respectively, with 2 bases between them. CDR1 and CDR2 (germline): SEHNR, FQNEAQ (reference sequence). CDR3 sequence (DNA): TGTGCCAGCAGCCTCACCGGGGAGCTGTTTTTT. Translated, it gives CASSLTGELFF.

The chain is built from TRBV7-9 and TRBJ2-7; a weak D match, TRBD1 (5 bases). Germline V gene sequence: CDR1 SEHNR, CDR2 FQNEAQ (reference sequence). Trimming pared 11 bases from V and 2 bases from J, leaving 16 bases between. This CDR3 is built from 13 residues. The CDR3 sequence: CAGQRDSAYEQYF. CDR3 bases: TGTGCCGGCCAACGTGACAGCGCCTACGAGCAGTACTTC.